Each of the 28 T cell receptor beta chains below was sequenced from the same sample in a study of blood T cell repertoires in COVID-19. Sequencing was performed with immunoSEQ multiplex PCR; in TCRdb, only in-frame clones are kept and a portion is missing. Found here are just over 300,000 clones, 80% to 90% of them singletons; the top ten hold over 3.5%. The sample comprised PBMCs or T cells enriched from blood (not recorded which). The receptor set was obtained from a man aged 25-45 years who had recovered from COVID-19.

This clone was recorded a few times. The rearrangement links TRBV19 to TRBJ2-7, with a tentative D call TRBD1 (6 bases). CDR3 size: 18 residues. V dropped 9 bases and J dropped 0 bases, with 27 bases sitting between them. CDR1 LNHDA and CDR2 SQIVND come from the germline V gene (reference sequence). The CDR3 reads CARGNTGQIYKSSYEQYF. DNA for the CDR3: TGTGCCAGGGGAAACACAGGGCAAATCTACAAGAGCTCCTACGAGCAGTACTTC. Full variable domain (remainder filled in from reference TRBV19 and TRBJ2-7): DGGITQSPKYLFRKEGQNVTLSCEQNLNHDAMYWYRQDPGQGLRLIYYSQIVNDFQKGDIAEGYSVSREKKESFPLTVTSAQKNPTAFYLCARGNTGQIYKSSYEQYFGPGTRLTVT.

The V gene is TRBV4-1, the J gene TRBJ1-2, with 9 bases matching TRBD1. The CDR3 is 20 amino acids. Germline assignment: CDR1 MGHRA and CDR2 YSYEKL. J gave up 0 bases and V 1 base, and 15 bases lay outside the gene matches. CDR3: CASSQGGLRDRDISNYGYTF. CDR3 nucleotide sequence: TGCGCCAGCAGCCAAGGAGGGCTCCGGGACAGGGACATTTCTAACTATGGCTACACCTTC.

The J gene is TRBJ1-3, the V gene TRBV27; a weak D match, TRBD1 (5 bases). Trimming removed 6 bases at V and 2 bases at J, with 11 bases between. The CDR3 loop spans 14 amino acids. CDR1 is MNHEY, CDR2 SMNVEV, per germline (reference sequence). The CDR3 protein is CASSRGGTGNTIYF. DNA for the CDR3: TGTGCCAGCAGCCGGGGGGGAACTGGAAACACCATATATTTT.

The table lists this clone with a few counts. V usage is TRBV9 and J usage is TRBJ1-2; 9 positions agree with TRBD1. Germline V gene lookup returns CDR1 SGDLS and CDR2 YYNGEE. The CDR3 runs to 13 residues. V lost 4 bases and J lost 6; bases outside the gene matches: 4. The CDR3: CASSPWTGDGYTF. The CDR3 DNA is TGTGCCAGCAGCCCGTGGACAGGGGATGGCTACACCTTC.

V is TRBV5-4 and J is TRBJ2-3; TRBD1 is a possible D gene (5 bases). V was trimmed by 3 bases and J by 6 bases, leaving 14 bases between them. This CDR3 is 14 amino acids long. Germline assignment: CDR1 SGHNT and CDR2 YYREEE (reference sequence). This CDR3 reads CASSYIWGADTQYF. DNA for the CDR3: TGTGCCAGCAGCTATATCTGGGGCGCTGATACGCAGTATTTT. Looking up the rest from reference TRBV5-4 and TRBJ2-3 gives the full variable domain: ETGVTQSPTHLIKTRGQQVTLRCSSQSGHNTVSWYQQALGQGPQFIFQYYREEENGRGNFPPRFSGLQFPNYSSELNVNALELDDSALYLCASSYIWGADTQYFGPGTRLTVL.

The chain carries TRBV7-2 and TRBJ1-6, with a tentative D call TRBD1 (6 bases). This CDR3 has 16 amino acids. Trimming pared 4 bases from V and 6 bases from J, leaving 16 bases between. Per the germline V gene, CDR1 is SGHTA and CDR2 is FQGNSA. This chain's CDR3 is CASSSNPGHPNSPLHF. CDR3 DNA sequence: TGTGCCAGCAGCTCTAATCCGGGACATCCTAATTCACCCCTCCACTTT.

This clone was observed once. The V call is TRBV5-6, the J call TRBJ2-7; D possibly corresponds to TRBD1 (5 bases). The germline CDR1 and CDR2 sequences are SGHDT and YYEEEE. Trimming removed 1 base at V and 3 bases at J, with 11 bases between. CDR3 size: 14 residues. In nucleotides, the CDR3 is TGTGCCAGCAGCTTGATCGTGACAGTCTACGAGCAGTACTTC. This encodes CASSLIVTVYEQYF.

The chain has TRBV2 and TRBJ1-4; 9 bases are shared with TRBD1. V shed 4 bases and J 6 bases; nucleotides not matched to a gene: 3. Looked up from germline, CDR1 is SNHLY and CDR2 is FYNNEI. This CDR3 spans 14 amino acids. CDR3 in amino acids: CASSGDRDDEKLFF. CDR3 DNA sequence: TGTGCCAGCAGTGGGGACAGGGATGATGAAAAACTGTTTTTT. The whole variable domain, filled in from reference TRBV2 and TRBJ1-4, reads EPEVTQTPSHQVTQMGQEVILRCVPISNHLYFYWYRQILGQKVEFLVSFYNNEISEKSEIFDDQFSVERPDGSNFTLKIRSTKLEDSAMYFCASSGDRDDEKLFFGSGTQLSVL.

The V call is TRBV6-1, the J call TRBJ2-5; D may be TRBD2 (6 bases). The CDR3 runs 13 residues. In germline, CDR1 is MNHNS, CDR2 SASEGT. Trimming took off 3 bases at V and 13 bases at J, with 18 bases between the two ends. CDR3: CASSELTSITRYF. As DNA, the CDR3 is TGTGCCAGCAGTGAGTTGACTAGTATAACTCGGTACTTC.

This clone appeared once. V gene TRBV6-1 combines with J gene TRBJ2-2; unclear D gene. Trimming took off 1 base at V and 4 bases at J, with 16 bases between the two ends. CDR3 length: 17 residues. Germline CDR1 reads MNHNS; CDR2 reads SASEGT. The CDR3 region has the DNA TGTGCCAGCAGTGAAGTATGGCGGATTGCGATCACCGGGGAGCTGTTTTTT. It yields the protein CASSEVWRIAITGELFF.

The V gene is TRBV19, the J gene TRBJ2-1; tentatively, D is TRBD2 (5 bases). The ends were cut back, 6 bases at V and 10 bases at J, with 19 bases in the middle. There are 14 residues in the CDR3. Germline V gives CDR1 LNHDA, CDR2 SQIVND (reference sequence). CDR3 sequence (DNA): TGTGCCAGTAGAAGAGCTTCGGGGTCGGGCGAGCAGTTCTTC. This translates into CASRRASGSGEQFF.

Here the CDR3 DNA reads TGTGCCAGCAGTTACTCTGCTAGCTACAATGAGCAGTTCTTC. Translation: CASSYSASYNEQFF. The rearrangement uses TRBV6-5 and TRBJ2-1; D is uncertain. Per the germline V gene, CDR1 is MNHEY and CDR2 is SVGAGI. V was trimmed by 0 bases and J by 3 bases, leaving 6 bases between them. The CDR3 consists of 14 residues.

The chain combines TRBV7-2 with TRBJ1-3; D gene uncertain. V was trimmed by 8 bases and J by 2 bases, leaving 13 bases between them. The CDR3 spans 14 residues. Germline values: CDR1 SGHTA, CDR2 FQGNSA. CDR3 DNA: TGTGCCAGCCGTACAACCGGAGCTGGAAACACCATATATTTT. It codes for CASRTTGAGNTIYF.

The chain carries TRBV27 and TRBJ2-3; no clear D gene. V was trimmed by 2 bases and J by 14 bases, leaving 14 bases between them. CDR1 is MNHEY, CDR2 SMNVEV, per germline (reference sequence). The CDR3 sequence is 12 residues long. The CDR3 region is CASSLKFGSLYF. CDR3 in DNA: TGTGCCAGCAGTTTAAAATTTGGTAGTCTGTATTTT.

The V and J genes are TRBV10-1 and TRBJ2-3, with D possibly being TRBD2 (6 bases). The CDR3 is made up of 14 amino acids. Germline values: CDR1 WNHNN, CDR2 SYGVQD (reference sequence). Deletions cut 8 bases from V and 5 bases from J, with 17 bases between. CDR3 sequence reads: CASQIGGAKDTQYF. In DNA, the CDR3 is TGCGCCAGCCAGATTGGAGGGGCGAAAGATACGCAGTATTTT.

The CDR3, as DNA: TGTGCCAGCAGTACGTCTCCTCGTAGGACAGGGTCATACGAGCAGTACTTC. Residues: CASSTSPRRTGSYEQYF. The chain uses TRBV27 and TRBJ2-7, with 8 bases matching TRBD1. Per the germline V gene, CDR1 is MNHEY and CDR2 is SMNVEV (reference sequence). This CDR3 region has 17 residues. Unmatched junction bases numbered 16, after V lost 5 bases and J lost 4 bases.

The chain is built from TRBV7-2 and TRBJ1-3; 8 bases map to TRBD1. Germline V gives CDR1 SGHTA, CDR2 FQGNSA. This CDR3 has 15 residues. The V gene end was trimmed by 6 bases and the J gene end by 0 bases; junction bases not matched to a gene: 4. CDR3 region: CASRADRGSGNTIYF. The CDR3 coding sequence is TGTGCCAGCAGAGCCGACAGGGGCTCTGGAAACACCATATATTTT.

The chain couples TRBV24-1 to TRBJ1-5; possible D gene TRBD1, 6 bases. In germline, CDR1 is KGHDR, CDR2 SFDVKD. The CDR3 loop spans 14 amino acids. Between the trimmed V and J ends, which lost 4 bases and 4 bases, there was a span of 10 bases. The CDR3 region has the DNA TGTGCCACCAGTGACTACAGGGAAAATCAGCCCCAGCATTTT. It codes for CATSDYRENQPQHF.

The chain employs TRBV11-2 and TRBJ2-5, with D possibly being TRBD2 (6 bases). Germline CDR1 is SGHAT and CDR2 is FQNNGV. The length of the CDR3 is 14 residues. Trimming took off 1 base at V and 1 base at J, with 7 bases between the two ends. Here the CDR3 reads CASSLAGGQETQYF. CDR3 bases: TGTGCCAGCAGCTTAGCCGGGGGCCAAGAGACCCAGTACTTC.

V usage is TRBV29-1 and J usage is TRBJ1-2; D might be TRBD1 (6 bases). V dropped 6 bases and J dropped 6 bases, with 14 bases sitting between them. This CDR3 has 12 residues. Per the germline V gene, CDR1 is SQVTM and CDR2 is ANQGSEA. The CDR3: CSVDRDIDGYTF. The CDR3 DNA reads TGCAGCGTAGACCGGGACATTGATGGCTACACCTTC.

The rearrangement joins TRBV18 to TRBJ1-1, with D possibly matching TRBD1 (6 bases). Germline V CDR1 and CDR2: KGHSH, LQKENI. This CDR3 is 14 amino acids long. V gave up 4 bases and J gave up 4 bases, with 13 bases separating them. DNA of the CDR3: TGTGCCAGCTCACTTGGGTTAGGGGGCACTGAAGCTTTCTTT. Translated, it gives CASSLGLGGTEAFF.

The rearrangement links TRBV19 to TRBJ1-1, with D unresolved. With 7 bases removed from V and 5 bases from J, the gap between germline ends came to 11 bases. The CDR3 extends over 12 amino acids. The V gene's germline CDR1 is LNHDA and CDR2 SQIVND (reference sequence). CDR3 residues: CASTSRRTEAFF. For the CDR3, the DNA is TGTGCCAGTACCTCTCGGAGGACTGAAGCTTTCTTT.

This sequence joins TRBV28 and TRBJ2-7; 11 bases align to TRBD1. V lost 6 bases, J lost 7 bases, and 8 bases stayed unmatched. This CDR3 is 14 amino acids long. Germline V gene sequence: CDR1 MDHEN, CDR2 SYDVKM. CDR3 sequence (DNA): TGTGCCAGCAGCCCCGCCGGGACAGGGGGAGAGCAGTACTTC. Translated, it gives CASSPAGTGGEQYF. Full variable domain (rest looked up from reference TRBV28 and TRBJ2-7): DVKVTQSSRYLVKRTGEKVFLECVQDMDHENMFWYRQDPGLGLRLIYFSYDVKMKEKGDIPEGYSVSREKKERFSLILESASTNQTSMYLCASSPAGTGGEQYFGPGTRLTVT.

The rearrangement uses TRBV15 and TRBJ2-7; TRBD1 agrees at 9 bases. CDR3 length: 15 amino acids. The germline gives CDR1 LNHNV, CDR2 YYDKDF (reference sequence). J gave up 4 bases and V 2 bases, and 6 bases lay outside the gene matches. CDR3 region: CATSRPTGGRYEQYF. CDR3 DNA sequence: TGTGCCACCAGCAGACCAACAGGGGGCCGATACGAGCAGTACTTC.

This clone appeared once. The V gene is TRBV27, the J gene TRBJ1-1; D remains ambiguous. The V gene's germline CDR1 is MNHEY and CDR2 SMNVEV (reference sequence). The V and J ends lost 4 bases and 0 bases respectively, with 6 bases between them. This CDR3 has 13 amino acids. This CDR3 reads CASSYGLNTEAFF. CDR3 coding DNA: TGTGCCAGCAGTTACGGGTTGAACACTGAAGCTTTCTTT.

This clone was observed a few times. This rearrangement joins TRBV5-1 to TRBJ1-3, with D maybe TRBD1 (6 bases). Trimming left V 4 bases short and J 0 bases short, with 20 bases between. Germline CDR1 and CDR2: SGHRS and YFSETQ. The CDR3 length is 18 residues. The CDR3 region is CASSPFGGAPRSGNTIYF. The CDR3 DNA is TGCGCCAGCAGCCCGTTCGGGGGGGCTCCTCGCTCTGGAAACACCATATATTTT. The whole variable domain, remainder taken from reference TRBV5-1 and TRBJ1-3, is KAGVTQTPRYLIKTRGQQVTLSCSPISGHRSVSWYQQTPGQGLQFLFEYFSETQRNKGNFPGRFSGRQFSNSRSEMNVSTLELGDSALYLCASSPFGGAPRSGNTIYFGEGSWLTVV.

The rearrangement uses TRBV3-1 (or the pseudogene TRBV3-2) and TRBJ1-2, with TRBD1 matching 7 bases. The CDR3 is 16 residues long. Germline V gives CDR1 LGHDT, CDR2 YNNKEL (reference sequence). V lost 2 bases and J lost 1; bases outside the gene matches: 7. Here the CDR3 reads CASSQLLPGGNYGYTF. In DNA, the CDR3 is TGTGCCAGCAGCCAACTCCTCCCAGGGGGTAACTATGGCTACACCTTC.

The chain has TRBV29-1 and TRBJ2-7, with D possibly being TRBD2 (5 bases). V dropped 0 bases and J dropped 4 bases, with 10 bases sitting between them. Germline loops: CDR1 SQVTM, CDR2 ANQGSEA. CDR3 length: 13 amino acids. The CDR3 bases are TGCAGCGTTGAAGAGGATGGGAGTTACGAGCAGTACTTC. Residues: CSVEEDGSYEQYF.